This is a list of T cell receptor beta chains from one sample in a study of identical twins. TCRdb reprocessed the 5' RACE reads via MiXCR and lists one record per CDR3 protein. The sample lists about 900,000 distinct CDR3 sequences; 9% to 15% were seen once. This sample was shared with a second study, whose subject was yellow fever vaccine responses in identical twins.

The sequencing input was PBMCs. Source of these receptors: a woman aged 18-29 years in good health. CDR3s include the opening cysteine and the closing phenylalanine or tryptophan. Each record gives: clone size, D gene, J gene, CDR3 length, V gene, CDR3 DNA, CDR3 protein. The D gene is left open where the match is weak. Clone size appears in some rows only: once, few, many, or a class for an expanded clone.

>once|TRBD2|TRBJ2-2|15|TRBV6-1
TGTGCCAGCAGGGGCTGGACTAGCGGCACCGGGGAGCTGTTTTTT
CASRGWTSGTGELFF
>few|TRBD2|TRBJ2-1|15|TRBV7-2
TGTGCCAGCAGCCGCGAGTTAGCGGGAGGTAATGAGCAGTTCTTC
CASSRELAGGNEQFF
>.|TRBD1|TRBJ2-7|13|TRBV10-3
TGTGCCACCCTAACAGGGGGCACGTACGAGCAGTACTTC
CATLTGGTYEQYF
>few|TRBD2|TRBJ2-7|16|TRBV19
TGTGCCAGTAGTGCCCAGACTAGCGGCAACTCCTACGAGCAGTACTTC
CASSAQTSGNSYEQYF
>.|TRBD1|TRBJ1-6|15|TRBV6-1
TGTGCCAGCAGCCCCTGGGGACAGGGAGGATCACCCCTCCACTTT
CASSPWGQGGSPLHF
>many|TRBD2|TRBJ2-7|15|TRBV5-1
TGCGCCAGCAGCTGGACGGGAGGGGATTTGAGAGAGCAGTACTTC
CASSWTGGDLREQYF
>.|.|TRBJ1-3|14|TRBV12-3/TRBV12-4
TGTGCCAGCAGTTTTGTCATCTCTGGAAACACCATATATTTT
CASSFVISGNTIYF
>many|.|TRBJ2-3|15|TRBV6-4
TGTGCCAGCAGTGGCTTACAGGGCCACACAGATACGCAGTATTTT
CASSGLQGHTDTQYF
>.|TRBD1|TRBJ2-5|15|TRBV7-9
TGTGCCAGCAGCTCAGGACAGGGGGCAATGGAGACCCAGTACTTC
CASSSGQGAMETQYF
>few|.|TRBJ1-2|14|TRBV2
TGTGCCAGCAGTTCCCAGGGCAACCGGGATGGCTACACCTTC
CASSSQGNRDGYTF
>few|TRBD2|TRBJ2-7|15|TRBV12-3/TRBV12-4
TGTGCCAGCAGTTTAATAGGACTAGCGGGAGACGAGCAGTACTTC
CASSLIGLAGDEQYF
>.|TRBD1|TRBJ1-6|14|TRBV12-3/TRBV12-4
TGTGCCAGCAGTTTTACAGGGGAAAACTCACCCCTCCACTTT
CASSFTGENSPLHF
>few|.|TRBJ2-7|14|TRBV10-3
TGTGCCATCAGTGAGGACGGTAACGCCTACGAGCAGTACTTC
CAISEDGNAYEQYF
>.|TRBD2|TRBJ2-3|17|TRBV7-2
TGTGCCAGCAGCTTAGCCGGGACTAGCGGGGCCACAGATACGCAGTATTTT
CASSLAGTSGATDTQYF
>.|.|TRBJ2-3|15|TRBV11-2
TGTGCCAGCAGCTTACAGGCCACTAGCACAGATACGCAGTATTTT
CASSLQATSTDTQYF
>.|TRBD2|TRBJ2-3|14|TRBV27
TGTGCCAGCAGTTTAGGAGCGGGAGGGGGTACGCAGTATTTT
CASSLGAGGGTQYF
>few|TRBD1|TRBJ1-4|15|TRBV2
TGTGCCAGCAGTCCGACGGACAGGGGAAGGGAAAAACTGTTTTTT
CASSPTDRGREKLFF
>many|.|TRBJ1-5|15|TRBV5-6
TGTGCCAGCAGCCCGGGCCCCGGCAAGGAGCAGCCCCAGCATTTT
CASSPGPGKEQPQHF
>.|.|TRBJ1-5|13|TRBV3-1
TGTGCCAGCAGCCATGGGAATAATCAGCCCCAGCATTTT
CASSHGNNQPQHF
>few|TRBD2|TRBJ2-3|14|TRBV29-1
TGCAGCGTTGCTAGCGGGAGTAAGACAGATACGCAGTATTTT
CSVASGSKTDTQYF
>few|.|TRBJ2-7|14|TRBV7-9
TGTGCCAGCAGCTTAGCGGAGATCACCTACGAGCAGTACTTC
CASSLAEITYEQYF
>.|.|TRBJ2-7|13|TRBV5-8
TGTGCCAGCAGTAAATTGGCGGGACACGAGCAGTACTTC
CASSKLAGHEQYF
>many|.|TRBJ1-1|14|TRBV5-5
TGTGCCAGCAGCTTGGCCTGGGGGAACACTGAAGCTTTCTTT
CASSLAWGNTEAFF
>few|.|TRBJ2-2|15|TRBV12-3/TRBV12-4
TGTGCCAGCAGTTTTGCGGGGGCGTGGGGCGGGGAGCTGTTTTTT
CASSFAGAWGGELFF
>few|TRBD1|TRBJ2-1|13|TRBV20-1
TGCAGTGCTTCGGGACAGGGTTACAATGAGCAGTTCTTC
CSASGQGYNEQFF
>few|.|TRBJ2-1|13|TRBV2
TGTGCCAGCAGTGAACACTACTACAATGAGCAGTTCTTC
CASSEHYYNEQFF